This is a list of T cell receptor beta chains from one sample in a study of identical twins. TCRdb itself ran the 5' RACE reads through MiXCR, one entry per CDR3 protein. The sample lists 200,000 to 300,000 distinct CDR3 sequences; about 10% were seen once. Sequenced material: memory T cells sorted from blood. Source of these receptors: a man in his forties or fifties in good health. The conserved cysteine and the conserved F or W are not part of the CDR3 here.

>TRBJ2-3|TRBV20-1
SATKLANTDTQY
>TRBJ2-5|TRBV4-3
ASSQRKGNRASETQY
>TRBJ2-1|TRBV4-3
ASSWRVEREGPYNEQF
>TRBJ2-3|TRBV5-1
ASSLRATSASTDTQY
>TRBJ1-3|TRBV20-1
SARVSGNTIY
>TRBJ2-1|TRBV6-5
ASSSRPALNNEQF
>TRBJ1-2|TRBV20-1
SARPRQIGDGYT
>TRBJ2-5|TRBV12-3/TRBV12-4
ASSLSYLETQY
>TRBJ1-2|TRBV4-1
ASSQDQIYGYT
>TRBJ2-7|TRBV5-1
ASSLTGWWY